This T cell receptor beta chain came from a study of shared clonotypes between healthy human individuals. Findings of the study overall: Larger estimated richness was generally recorded for naive subsets relative to memory subsets.

This table comes from immunoSEQ multiplex PCR, and its TCRdb copy is limited to in-frame clones, with some not included. The repertoire holds 1.5 million to 2.5 million clones, with roughly 94% as singletons. The sample holds one count of this clone. What it binds is not known. The CDR3 has 16 amino acids. Germline CDR1 MGHRA, CDR2 YSYEKL. The ends lost 3 bases at V and 7 bases at J; junction bases unmatched: 7. Naive CD8 populations comprised CD45RO-negative cells positively selected for CCR7, excluding terminally differentiated effector memory CD45RA+ cells. Source material: naive CD8+ T cells sorted from blood. The origin of this receptor is a young man in good health. The chain carries TRBV4-1 and TRBJ1-6, with 9 bases that match TRBD1. DNA of the CDR3: TGCGCCAGCAGCCATCAAACCGGGACAGGGAATTCACCCCTCCACTTT. Translation: CASSHQTGTGNSPLHF.